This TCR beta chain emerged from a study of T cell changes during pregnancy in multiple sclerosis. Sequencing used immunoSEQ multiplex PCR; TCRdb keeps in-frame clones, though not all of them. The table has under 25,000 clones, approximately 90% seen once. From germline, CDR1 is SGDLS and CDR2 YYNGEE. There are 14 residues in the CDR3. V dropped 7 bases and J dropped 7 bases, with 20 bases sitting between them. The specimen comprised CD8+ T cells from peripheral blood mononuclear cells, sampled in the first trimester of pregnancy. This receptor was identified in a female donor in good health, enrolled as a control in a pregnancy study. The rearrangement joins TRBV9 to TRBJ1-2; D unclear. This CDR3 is CASFTSGREGGYTF. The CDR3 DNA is TGTGCCAGCTTTACATCCGGCCGGGAGGGTGGCTACACCTTC.